These T cell receptor beta chains were read from a single sample in a study of cytomegalovirus exposure and HLA in healthy donors. Using immunoSEQ multiplex PCR, the repertoire was profiled, and TCRdb retains in-frame clones only, with some absent. This sample has about 190,000 clones, with about 81% found just once. The material sequenced was PBMCs. The receptors originated from a man aged 25 to 45 in good health and CMV-seropositive. CDR3s include the opening cysteine and the closing phenylalanine or tryptophan. D genes are given only for firm matches. Size values are once, few and many counts, or a class for expanded clones, and some rows have none.

J,D,V,size,DNA,CDR3
TRBJ2-6,TRBD1,TRBV29-1,.,TGCAGCGTTACAGGGGGGACAGGGGACTCTGGGGCCAACGTCCTGACTTTC,CSVTGGTGDSGANVLTF
TRBJ1-5,.,TRBV6-6,once,TGTGCCAGCAAAGAGGAGTCTTTCAGGGATCAGCCCCAGCATTTT,CASKEESFRDQPQHF
TRBJ2-7,.,TRBV28,.,TGTGCCAGCACCGGGACACCCCACACCTACGAGCAGTACTTC,CASTGTPHTYEQYF
TRBJ1-5,.,TRBV6-6,.,TGTGCCAGCTCCTGGGACCCGGAGGGTCAGCCCCAGCATTTT,CASSWDPEGQPQHF
TRBJ2-1,TRBD1,TRBV7-9,.,TGTGCCCATGACAGGGGGAACTACAATGAGCAGTTCTTC,CAHDRGNYNEQFF
TRBJ2-3,.,TRBV29-1,.,TGCAGCGTTAAGGGGGATACAGATACGCAGTATTTT,CSVKGDTDTQYF
TRBJ2-4,TRBD2,TRBV25-1,.,TGTGCCAGCAGTCCTCTGACTAGCGGCAAAAACATTCAGTACTTC,CASSPLTSGKNIQYF
TRBJ2-7,.,TRBV7-2,.,TGTGCCAGCAGCTTAGCCCGGGGGGCCGCTTCCTACGAGCAGTACTTC,CASSLARGAASYEQYF
TRBJ2-1,TRBD1,TRBV10-3,.,TGTGCCATCAGTGAGGAAGGGGACAGGGGGGCTGAGCAGTTCTTC,CAISEEGDRGAEQFF
TRBJ1-1,TRBD1,TRBV25-1,.,TGTGCCAGCAGAGACCCAGGGGGGTGGACTGAAGCTTTCTTT,CASRDPGGWTEAFF
TRBJ1-4,TRBD1,TRBV27,.,TGTGCCAGCAGTTTGAGGACAGGGGGCGCTTTCCCTAATGAAAAACTGTTTTTT,CASSLRTGGAFPNEKLFF
TRBJ2-1,TRBD2,TRBV4-2,few,TGTGCCAGCAGCACCCCGGGACTAGCGGGGGGGGAGCAGTTCTTC,CASSTPGLAGGEQFF
TRBJ1-3,.,TRBV18,.,TGTGCCAGCTCACCGTCGATAGCCTCCTCTGGAAACACCATATATTTT,CASSPSIASSGNTIYF